The sequence of this T cell receptor beta chain was determined in a study of response to subunit inactivated influenza vaccine. This CDR3 is 14 amino acids long. The germline V gene encodes CDR1 MNHEY and CDR2 SVGEGT. The V gene lost 2 bases and the J gene lost 6 bases, with 14 bases spanning the gap. Using its own MiXCR run on the RT-PCR reads, TCRdb lists one record per CDR3 protein. The repertoire has hundreds of thousands of distinct CDR3 sequences, approximately 14% of them found once; the top ten carry around a tenth. This material consisted of PBMCs from blood, taken roughly 13 days after vaccination. The receptor was isolated from a man in his fifties or sixties who received an inactivated influenza vaccine. The V gene is TRBV6-2 or TRBV6-3, the J gene TRBJ2-7; D remains ambiguous. The CDR3 here is CASSYKWQQVEQYF. The CDR3 DNA reads as TGTGCCAGCAGTTACAAGTGGCAGCAGGTCGAGCAGTACTTC.